A single sample gave rise to the 13 T cell receptor beta chains below, sequenced in a study of neurological immune-mediated disorders. The time point was: technical triplicate 3. Using its own MiXCR run on the 5' RACE reads, TCRdb lists one record per CDR3 protein. Of around 47,000 distinct CDR3 sequences in the sample, roughly 21% were seen once. What was sequenced was PBMCs. Receptor source: a man aged 60-69 years with HTLV-1-associated myelopathy (HAM/TSP).

This clonotype was seen repeatedly, ten times or more. CDR3 DNA sequence: TGCAGTGCTAGAGATCGAACGGCCGCGAATGAGCAGTTCTTC. Translating gives CSARDRTAANEQFF. The rearrangement links TRBV20-1 to TRBJ2-1; D gene unclear. CDR3 length: 14 residues. Germline V gives CDR1 DFQATT, CDR2 SNEGSKA (reference sequence). Trimming stripped 0 bases from V and 7 bases from J, with 13 bases between.

Points on this clonotype: This sequence may be a read error, since a much larger clone differs from it by one base. The chain is built from TRBV5-6 and TRBJ2-5, with 9 bases that match TRBD1. The V and J ends lost 5 bases and 6 bases, in that order; junction bases with no gene match: 8. Germline CDR1 SGHDT, CDR2 YYEEEE. The CDR3 has 14 amino acids. CDR3 residues: CASSFDRGWQTQYF. The CDR3 DNA reads as TGTGCCAGCAGTTTTGACAGGGGGTGGCAGACCCAGTACTTC.

This clonotype was observed many times. The chain joins TRBV16 to TRBJ2-2; D gene ambiguous. The germline gives CDR1 KGHSY, CDR2 FQNENV. The CDR3 has 13 residues. Trimming stripped 7 bases from V and 2 bases from J, with 8 bases between. CDR3 in amino acids: CASTKLNTGELFF. The CDR3, as DNA: TGTGCCAGCACTAAGTTAAACACCGGGGAGCTGTTTTTT.

Details on this clonotype: A read error may account for a junction end that differs from germline. The genes are TRBV5-1 and TRBJ2-7; 8 bases are shared with TRBD2. The CDR3 is made up of 13 amino acids. Germline loops: CDR1 SGHRS, CDR2 YFSETQ. CDR3 coding DNA: TGCGCCAGCAGCTTGACTAGCGGCCTACCCCTGCACTTC. Translating gives CASSLTSGLPLHF.

At least ten counts were recorded for this clonotype. The chain combines TRBV11-2 with TRBJ2-1; TRBD2 is a possible D gene (5 bases). The V gene lost 11 bases and the J gene lost 14 bases, with 25 bases spanning the gap. CDR3 size: 13 residues. Germline loops: CDR1 SGHAT, CDR2 FQNNGV. For the CDR3, the DNA is TGTGCCGAATCGAATTCCGGGGAGAGACCGGAGTTCTTC. This codes for CAESNSGERPEFF.

In its sample, this clonotype was seen many times. The gene calls are TRBV6-6 and TRBJ2-7; D may be TRBD1 (5 bases). The CDR3 runs to 12 residues. With 6 bases removed from V and 6 bases from J, the gap between germline ends came to 12 bases. Germline assignment: CDR1 MNHNY and CDR2 SVGAGI (reference sequence). The CDR3 reads CASSNRLFEQYF. DNA of the CDR3: TGTGCCAGCAGCAACAGGTTATTCGAGCAGTACTTC.

In its sample, this clonotype was seen many times. The chain uses TRBV6-6 and TRBJ1-1; no definite D call. Germline V gene lookup returns CDR1 MNHNY and CDR2 SVGAGI (reference sequence). V shed 5 bases and J shed 6 bases, with 10 bases lying between them. The CDR3 runs 12 residues. The CDR3 loop is CASSNQFSEAFF. In nucleotides, the CDR3 is TGTGCCAGCAGTAACCAGTTCTCTGAAGCTTTCTTT.

In this sample, this clonotype turned up many times. The rearrangement uses TRBV5-1 and TRBJ2-1; 11 nucleotides align to TRBD2. The CDR3 is 16 amino acids. Per the germline V gene, CDR1 is SGHRS and CDR2 is YFSETQ. Unmatched junction bases numbered 8, after V lost 6 bases and J lost 3 bases. Written as DNA, the CDR3 is TGCGCCAGCACCATTACTACTAGCGGGGGCTACAATGAGCAGTTCTTC. It encodes CASTITTSGGYNEQFF.

This clonotype appeared many times. The J gene is TRBJ2-3, the V gene TRBV7-2, with D hard to call. Looked up from germline, CDR1 is SGHTA and CDR2 is FQGNSA. Trimming took off 6 bases at V and 2 bases at J, with 12 bases between the two ends. This CDR3 has 14 residues. CDR3 residues: CASRLTPNTDTQYF. As DNA, the CDR3 is TGTGCCAGCAGGCTGACCCCCAACACAGATACGCAGTATTTT.

The sample holds many counts of this clonotype. The chain recombines TRBV27 with TRBJ1-2; D is uncertain. This CDR3 is 14 amino acids long. With 2 bases removed from V and 0 bases from J, the gap between germline ends came to 7 bases. CDR1 is MNHEY, CDR2 SMNVEV, per germline (reference sequence). CDR3 nucleotide sequence: TGTGCCAGCAGTTTAAATGGTGCTAACTATGGCTACACCTTC. Amino acid sequence: CASSLNGANYGYTF.

The table lists this clonotype with many counts. The CDR3 spells CASSEGASPQHF. CDR3 coding DNA: TGTGCCAGCAGTGAAGGGGCTTCGCCCCAGCATTTT. This rearrangement joins TRBV2 to TRBJ1-5; D remains ambiguous. Germline values: CDR1 SNHLY, CDR2 FYNNEI. CDR3 size: 12 residues. V lost 1 base to trimming and J lost 9 bases, with 7 bases between them. The full variable domain, in which reference TRBV2 and TRBJ1-5 provide the parts outside the CDR3, is EPEVTQTPSHQVTQMGQEVILRCVPISNHLYFYWYRQILGQKVEFLVSFYNNEISEKSEIFDDQFSVERPDGSNFTLKIRSTKLEDSAMYFCASSEGASPQHFGDGTRLSIL.

This clonotype was detected ten times or more. The genes are TRBV4-1 and TRBJ2-7; D not certain. The V gene lost 2 bases and the J gene lost 0 bases, with 11 bases spanning the gap. The CDR3 loop spans 15 amino acids. Germline-derived CDR1 and CDR2 are MGHRA and YSYEKL. The CDR3 coding sequence is TGCGCCAGCAGCCAATGGACGGCCGACTCCTACGAGCAGTACTTC. Translation: CASSQWTADSYEQYF.

This clonotype was counted at least ten times. The rearrangement joins TRBV20-1 to TRBJ1-2, with D hard to call. Trimming stripped 3 bases from V and 4 bases from J, with 18 bases between. The CDR3 spans 15 residues. The germline gives CDR1 DFQATT, CDR2 SNEGSKA (reference sequence). Here the CDR3 reads CSARATGPGGYGYTF. The DNA for the CDR3 is TGCAGTGCTAGGGCTACCGGACCGGGAGGCTATGGCTACACCTTC.